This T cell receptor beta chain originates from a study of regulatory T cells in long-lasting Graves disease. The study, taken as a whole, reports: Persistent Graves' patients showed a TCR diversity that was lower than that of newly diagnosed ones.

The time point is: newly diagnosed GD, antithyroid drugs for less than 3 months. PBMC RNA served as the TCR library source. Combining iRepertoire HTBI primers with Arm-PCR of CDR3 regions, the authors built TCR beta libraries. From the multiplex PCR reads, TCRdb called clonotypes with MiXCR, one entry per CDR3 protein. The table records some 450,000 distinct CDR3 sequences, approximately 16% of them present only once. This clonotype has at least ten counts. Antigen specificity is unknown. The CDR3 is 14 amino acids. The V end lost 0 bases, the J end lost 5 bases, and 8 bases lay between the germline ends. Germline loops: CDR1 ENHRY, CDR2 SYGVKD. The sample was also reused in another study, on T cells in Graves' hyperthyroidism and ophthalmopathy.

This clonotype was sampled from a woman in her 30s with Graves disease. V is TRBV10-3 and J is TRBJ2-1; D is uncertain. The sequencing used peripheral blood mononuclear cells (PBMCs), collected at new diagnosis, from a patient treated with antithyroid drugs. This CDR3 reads CAISESIEDNEQFF. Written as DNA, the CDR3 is TGTGCCATCAGTGAGTCGATCGAGGACAATGAGCAGTTCTTC.